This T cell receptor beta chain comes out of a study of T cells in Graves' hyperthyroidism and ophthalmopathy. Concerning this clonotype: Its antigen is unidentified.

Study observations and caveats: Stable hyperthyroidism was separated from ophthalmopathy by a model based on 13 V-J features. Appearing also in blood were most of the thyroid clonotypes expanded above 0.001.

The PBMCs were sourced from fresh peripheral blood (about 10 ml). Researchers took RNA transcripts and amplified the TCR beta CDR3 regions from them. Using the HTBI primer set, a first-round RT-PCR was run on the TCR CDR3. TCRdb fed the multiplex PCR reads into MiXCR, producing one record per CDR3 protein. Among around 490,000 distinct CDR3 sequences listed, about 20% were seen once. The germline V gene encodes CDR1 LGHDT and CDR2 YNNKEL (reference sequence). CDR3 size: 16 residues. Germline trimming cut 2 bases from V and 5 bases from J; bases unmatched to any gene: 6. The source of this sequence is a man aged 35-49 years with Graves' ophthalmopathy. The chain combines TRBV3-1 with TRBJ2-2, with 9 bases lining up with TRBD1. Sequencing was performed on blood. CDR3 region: CASSQPQGALTGELFF. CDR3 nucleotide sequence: TGTGCCAGCAGCCAACCACAGGGGGCGCTAACCGGGGAGCTGTTTTTT.